This T cell receptor beta chain was documented in a study of T cell responses to AZD1222 COVID-19 vaccine. Study-level information: Pooled together were second doses at about 4 or about 12 weeks.

Repertoires were generated with immunoSEQ multiplex PCR, while TCRdb's copy carries only in-frame clones and drops some. The data hold about 110,000 clones, with 90% observed a single time. Looked up from germline, CDR1 is SNHLY and CDR2 is FYNNEI. V shed 2 bases, J shed 5 bases, and the junction held 4 bases outside the gene matches. The CDR3 covers 14 residues. Regarding the study as a whole: Donors were chiefly white British, with a greater number of females, and clonal diversity was perhaps underestimated. Of the AZD1222 recipients, only five or six were seropositive at baseline. Spike regions recognized by vaccine-associated CD4 TCRs spanned the protein, led by 160-218 and 743-854.

This clone has a single count. Antigen: not known. This receptor was identified in an adult in good health. Sequenced material: peripheral blood, taken on day 0 of AZD1222 vaccination. This sequence joins TRBV2 and TRBJ2-7; 9 bases align to TRBD2. Here the CDR3 reads CASSEPSGTDEQYF. The CDR3 nucleotides read TGTGCCAGCAGTGAACCTAGCGGGACGGACGAGCAGTACTTC.